Listed below are T cell receptor beta chains from one sample, sequenced in a study of blood T cell repertoires in COVID-19. Measured with immunoSEQ multiplex PCR; TCRdb has only the in-frame clones, and not every one. The data show roughly 190,000 clones, 70% to 80% seen once. Sequenced material: peripheral blood. These receptors all come from a woman aged 45-65 years with active or convalescent COVID-19. Both conserved end residues are part of each CDR3. D genes are given only for firm matches. Rows may omit the clone size; those that give it use once, few, many or a size class.

clone size	V gene	D gene	J gene	CDR3 DNA	CDR3 protein
.	TRBV28	TRBD1	TRBJ1-2	TGTGCCAGCAGTTTAGTACAGGGGGGCTATGGCTACACCTTC	CASSLVQGGYGYTF
few	TRBV6-5	TRBD1	TRBJ1-5	TGTGCCAGCAGTCGGACAGGGAAAAGTATTCCGCCCCAGCATTTT	CASSRTGKSIPPQHF
.	TRBV6-5	.	TRBJ1-5	TGTGCCAGCAGGGGGCCTATAAGCAATCAGCCCCAGCATTTT	CASRGPISNQPQHF
.	TRBV7-3	.	TRBJ2-3	TGTGCCAGCAGCCAGAACTACGGGGATACGCAGTATTTT	CASSQNYGDTQYF
.	TRBV7-2	.	TRBJ2-3	TGTGCCAGCAGCCCTCAGGGGCGAGACGCCTTTCTTAGCACAGATACGCAGTATTTT	CASSPQGRDAFLSTDTQYF
.	TRBV5-5	.	TRBJ1-2	TGTGCCAGCAGCTCCGAGGGCTGGGACACAAACTATGGCTACACCTTC	CASSSEGWDTNYGYTF
.	TRBV4-2	.	TRBJ2-2	TGTGCCAGCAGCCAAGATAGTCAGGGAATCACCAGAAGAGGGGAGCTGTTTTTT	CASSQDSQGITRRGELFF
.	TRBV6-6	.	TRBJ1-1	TGTGCCAGCAGTTACTCTCCGTTGTGGGGGGGGACTGAAGCTTTCTTT	CASSYSPLWGGTEAFF
few	TRBV30	.	TRBJ1-2	TGTGCCTGGAGTGTATCGGGAGGCTATGGCTACACCTTC	CAWSVSGGYGYTF
few	TRBV30	.	TRBJ2-7	TGTGCCTGGAGTGTACGTCCCCTTCCTCCGCGCGAGCAGTACTTC	CAWSVRPLPPREQYF
once	TRBV4-3	.	TRBJ2-7	TGCGCCAGCAGCCAAGCCCTTTGGGGGGTCTACGAGCAGTACTTC	CASSQALWGVYEQYF
.	TRBV5-5	.	TRBJ1-1	TGTGCCAGCAGCTTGGGGTGGGCGAACACTGAAGCTTTCTTT	CASSLGWANTEAFF
.	TRBV5-5	.	TRBJ2-7	TGTGCCAGCAGCTTGCAGACGAGGAGCTCCTACGAGCAGTACTTC	CASSLQTRSSYEQYF
.	TRBV11-2	.	TRBJ2-5	TGTGCCAGCAGCCGAGGAGGGGCCCAAGAGACCCAGTACTTC	CASSRGGAQETQYF
.	TRBV24-1	TRBD2	TRBJ2-1	TGTGCCACCAGTGATTTCAGGACTAGCTCCAATGAGCAGTTCTTC	CATSDFRTSSNEQFF
.	TRBV7-3	.	TRBJ1-4	TGTGCCAGCAGCTTAAGATCGGTCGAAAAACTGTTTTTT	CASSLRSVEKLFF
many	TRBV28	.	TRBJ2-5	TGTGCCAGCAGTTTAAGGGAGAACCAGTACTTC	CASSLRENQYF
.	TRBV28	.	TRBJ1-4	TGTGCCAGCAGCAGGACAGACGACGAAAAACTGTTTTTT	CASSRTDDEKLFF
.	TRBV5-8	TRBD1	TRBJ1-5	TGTGCCAGCAGCAGAACCGGGACAGGGGAGCAGCCCCAGCATTTT	CASSRTGTGEQPQHF
.	TRBV11-3	TRBD1	TRBJ1-6	TGTGCCAGCAGCCGGACGGACAGGGTGGATTCACCCCTCCACTTT	CASSRTDRVDSPLHF
.	TRBV6-2/TRBV6-3	TRBD2	TRBJ2-3	TGTGCCAGCAGCCGCGGGACTAGCGGGAAAGATACGCAGTATTTT	CASSRGTSGKDTQYF
.	TRBV29-1	.	TRBJ1-3	TGCAGCGTTGTTGGCCTTTACTCTGGAAACACCATATATTTT	CSVVGLYSGNTIYF
.	TRBV21-1	.	TRBJ2-1	TGTGCCGCTACGCCGGGACACTTCAAGGTCTACAATGAGCAGTTCTTC	CAATPGHFKVYNEQFF
many	TRBV10-3	.	TRBJ1-1	TGTGCCATCAGTTCCAGGGAGGCGAACACTGAAGCTTTCTTT	CAISSREANTEAFF
.	TRBV3-1/TRBV3-2	.	TRBJ1-2	TGTGCCAGCAGCCAACTAACTCAGGGGTCTGGCTACACCTTC	CASSQLTQGSGYTF
.	TRBV12-3/TRBV12-4	.	TRBJ1-2	TGTGCCAGCAGTTTTGCGGGGGATGGCTACACCTTC	CASSFAGDGYTF
.	TRBV27	.	TRBJ2-1	TGTGCCAGCAGTCCCGCGGTCCGGGGCTACAATGAGCAGTTCTTC	CASSPAVRGYNEQFF
.	TRBV7-8	.	TRBJ1-1	TGTGCCAGCACCTCTTTCGGGGTTAACACTGAAGCTTTCTTT	CASTSFGVNTEAFF
.	TRBV6-5	TRBD2	TRBJ2-1	TGTGCCAGCAGTTACTCACTAGCGGACACAAAGGGACAGTTCTTC	CASSYSLADTKGQFF
.	TRBV29-1	TRBD1	TRBJ1-2	TGCAGCGTTCGTAATCTGGGGACAGCGAGCTATGGCTACACCTTC	CSVRNLGTASYGYTF
once	TRBV3-1/TRBV3-2	TRBD1	TRBJ1-2	TGTGCCAGCAGCCGAGGGACAGGGGATGGCTACACCTTC	CASSRGTGDGYTF
.	TRBV29-1	TRBD1	TRBJ1-1	TGCAGCGTTGTATTGACAGGGGGGGGTTCTTCTGAAGCTTTCTTT	CSVVLTGGGSSEAFF
.	TRBV21-1	.	TRBJ1-2	TGTGCCAGCAGCAAAGAGGTTAACAGGGTGAGCTTTGGCTACACCTTC	CASSKEVNRVSFGYTF
.	TRBV7-3	.	TRBJ2-3	TGTGCCAGCAGCCGCCAGGGCACCCCTAGCACAGATACGCAGTATTTT	CASSRQGTPSTDTQYF
.	TRBV5-1	TRBD1	TRBJ2-2	TGCGCCAGCAAAGCTCTCACCGCCGTGGGGACAGGGGACACCGGGGAGCTGTTTTTT	CASKALTAVGTGDTGELFF
.	TRBV7-2	.	TRBJ2-7	TGTGCCAGCAGCTTAGCGCAGCGCTTCTACGAGCAGTACTTC	CASSLAQRFYEQYF
few	TRBV14	.	TRBJ2-5	TGTGCCAGCAGCCAACACGAGTTTCTGGAGACCCAGTACTTC	CASSQHEFLETQYF
.	TRBV29-1	.	TRBJ2-2	TGCAGCGTTGTGGCAGGGTGGGCCACCGGGGAGCTGTTTTTT	CSVVAGWATGELFF
.	TRBV19	.	TRBJ2-1	TGTGCCAGTAGAGCTGGTAATGAGCAGTTCTTC	CASRAGNEQFF
once	TRBV7-2	.	TRBJ2-3	TGTGCCAGCAGCTTAGGGGCAGGGAGGGATACGCAGTATTTT	CASSLGAGRDTQYF
.	TRBV30	.	TRBJ1-2	TGTGCCTGGAGTGTAGGACGGGGGAACTATGGCTACACCTTC	CAWSVGRGNYGYTF
.	TRBV29-1	TRBD1	TRBJ2-7	TGCAGCGTTGAAACGGGGACAGAGGGGGACGAGCAGTACTTC	CSVETGTEGDEQYF
.	TRBV30	.	TRBJ1-4	TGTGCCTGGAGTGTACTGGGAGGGGTGGGTGAAAAACTGTTTTTT	CAWSVLGGVGEKLFF
.	TRBV30	TRBD1	TRBJ1-2	TGTGCCTGGAGTGTCGACAGGGGGAACTATGGCTACACCTTC	CAWSVDRGNYGYTF
.	TRBV28	TRBD1	TRBJ2-5	TGTGCCAGCAGTCCGGGACAGAGCCAAGAGACCCAGTACTTC	CASSPGQSQETQYF
.	TRBV3-1/TRBV3-2	TRBD1	TRBJ2-4	TGTGCCAGCAGCCAAAGACAGGGGAGCGGAGACATTCAGTACTTC	CASSQRQGSGDIQYF
.	TRBV10-1	.	TRBJ2-7	TGCGCCAGCACTGCGAGGGAGAGGGACGAGCAGTACTTC	CASTARERDEQYF
.	TRBV7-2	.	TRBJ2-5	TGTGCCAGCAGCTTACGCCTAGGGGGGGCCCAGTACTTC	CASSLRLGGAQYF